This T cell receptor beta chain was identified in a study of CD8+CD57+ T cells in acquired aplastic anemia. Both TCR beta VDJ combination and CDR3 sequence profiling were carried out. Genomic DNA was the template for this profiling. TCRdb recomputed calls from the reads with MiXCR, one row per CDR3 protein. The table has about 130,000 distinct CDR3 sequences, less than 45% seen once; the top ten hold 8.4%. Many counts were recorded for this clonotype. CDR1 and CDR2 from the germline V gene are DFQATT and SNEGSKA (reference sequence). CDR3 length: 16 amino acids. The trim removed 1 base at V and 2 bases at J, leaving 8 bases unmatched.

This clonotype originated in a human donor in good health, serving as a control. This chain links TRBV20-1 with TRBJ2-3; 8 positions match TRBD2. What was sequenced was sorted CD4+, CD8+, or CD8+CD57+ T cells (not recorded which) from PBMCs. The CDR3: CSARGLLAGPTDTQYF. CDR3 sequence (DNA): TGCAGTGCTAGAGGGCTCTTAGCGGGACCCACAGATACGCAGTATTTT.